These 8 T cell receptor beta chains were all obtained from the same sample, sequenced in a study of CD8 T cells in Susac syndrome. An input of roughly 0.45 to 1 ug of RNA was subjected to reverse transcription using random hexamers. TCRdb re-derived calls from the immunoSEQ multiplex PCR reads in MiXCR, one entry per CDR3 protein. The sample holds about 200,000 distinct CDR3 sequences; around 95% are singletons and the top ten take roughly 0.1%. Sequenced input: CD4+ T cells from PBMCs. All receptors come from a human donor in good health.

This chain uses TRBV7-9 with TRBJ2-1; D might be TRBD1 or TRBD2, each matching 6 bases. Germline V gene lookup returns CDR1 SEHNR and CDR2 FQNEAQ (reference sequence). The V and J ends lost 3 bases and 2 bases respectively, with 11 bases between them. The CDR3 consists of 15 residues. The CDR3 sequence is CASSFEGGAYNEQFF. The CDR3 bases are TGTGCCAGCAGCTTCGAGGGGGGTGCCTACAATGAGCAGTTCTTC.

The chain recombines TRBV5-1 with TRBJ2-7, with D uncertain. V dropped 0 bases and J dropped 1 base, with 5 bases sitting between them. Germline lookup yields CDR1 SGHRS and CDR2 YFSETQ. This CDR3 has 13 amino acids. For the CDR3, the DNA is TGCGCCAGCAGCTTGGATGGTTCCTACGAGCAGTACGTC. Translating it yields CASSLDGSYEQYV.

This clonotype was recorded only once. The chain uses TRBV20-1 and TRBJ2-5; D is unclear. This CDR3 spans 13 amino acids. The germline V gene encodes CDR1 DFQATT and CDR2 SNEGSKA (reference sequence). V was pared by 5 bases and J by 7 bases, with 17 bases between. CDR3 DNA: TGCAGTGCTCCCGGGTCCAAGATTGGGACCCAGTACTTC. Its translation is CSAPGSKIGTQYF.

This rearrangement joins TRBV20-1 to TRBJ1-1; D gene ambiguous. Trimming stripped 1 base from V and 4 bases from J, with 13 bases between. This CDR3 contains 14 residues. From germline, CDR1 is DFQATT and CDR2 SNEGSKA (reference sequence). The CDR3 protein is CSARGRVGTTEAFF. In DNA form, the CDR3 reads TGCAGTGCTAGAGGACGGGTTGGAACCACTGAAGCTTTCTTT.

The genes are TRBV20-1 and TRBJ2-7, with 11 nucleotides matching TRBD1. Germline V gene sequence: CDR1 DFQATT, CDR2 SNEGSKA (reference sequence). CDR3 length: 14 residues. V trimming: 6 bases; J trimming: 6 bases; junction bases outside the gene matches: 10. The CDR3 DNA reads TGCAGTGCCCGGACAGGGGGCGGTTCTGGCGAGCAGTACGTC. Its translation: CSARTGGGSGEQYV.

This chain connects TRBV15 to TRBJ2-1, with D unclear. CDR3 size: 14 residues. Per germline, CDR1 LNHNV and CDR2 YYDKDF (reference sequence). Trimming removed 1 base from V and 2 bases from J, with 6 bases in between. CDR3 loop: CATSRGAAYNEQFF. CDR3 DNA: TGTGCCACCAGCAGAGGGGCAGCCTACAATGAGCAGTTCTTC.

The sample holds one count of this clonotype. DNA of the CDR3: TGCAGTGTAACCCTCTTGTCCAATGAGCAGTTCTTC. Translated, it gives CSVTLLSNEQFF. The chain combines TRBV20-1 with TRBJ2-1; D is ambiguous. Trimming left V 7 bases short and J 6 bases short, with 13 bases between. Per germline, CDR1 DFQATT and CDR2 SNEGSKA (reference sequence). The CDR3 is made up of 12 amino acids.

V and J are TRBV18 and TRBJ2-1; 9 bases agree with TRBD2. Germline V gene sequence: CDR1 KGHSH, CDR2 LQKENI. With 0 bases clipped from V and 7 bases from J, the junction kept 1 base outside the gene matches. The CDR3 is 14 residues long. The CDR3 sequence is CASSPPAGGNEQFF. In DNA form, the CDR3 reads TGTGCCAGCTCACCACCTGCGGGAGGGAATGAGCAGTTCTTC.